The 18 T cell receptor beta chains below come from one sample, sequenced in a study of T cells in women clearing cervical HPV infection. TCRdb's table, derived via immunoSEQ multiplex PCR, lists solely in-frame clones and lacks some. The ten most abundant clones cover under 6.5% of a sample with some 40,000 clones. The material sequenced was blood buffy coat. These receptor sequences come from a woman between 18 and 70 years old with a cervical HPV16 infection that either progressed to CIN3+ or cleared (not recorded which).

Comment on this clone: The read ends 3 residues before the CDR3 terminus; that terminus is restored from the germline J gene. This chain joins TRBV6-8 and TRBJ1-1, with 8 nucleotides matching TRBD1. Germline lookup yields CDR1 MNHGY and CDR2 SAAAGT. Trimming cost V 4 bases and J 2 bases; bases outside gene matches: 3. The CDR3 is 14 amino acids. This CDR3 reads CASSWDRSNTEAFF. The sequenced part of the CDR3 DNA is TGTGCCAGCAGTTGGGACAGGTCTAACACTGAA.

Details on this clone: The CDR3 end is not reached by the read, which stops 3 residues before it; the germline J gene fills it in. The J gene is TRBJ2-7, the V gene TRBV20-1, with D maybe TRBD2 (5 bases). The V end was cut by 5 bases, the J end by 6 bases, with 32 bases between. Germline V gene data show CDR1 as DFQATT and CDR2 as SNEGSKA (reference sequence). CDR3 length equals 18 residues. The CDR3: CSALDPSAGLERAAEQYF. The CDR3 DNA, read in part, is TGCAGTGCTTTAGACCCCTCGGCGGGCTTAGAACGAGCGGCCGAG.

Comment on this clone: The CDR3 goes on 3 residues after the read ends, and that part is filled in from the germline J gene. The V call is TRBV20-1, the J call TRBJ2-1, with TRBD2 matching over 13 bases. CDR1 is DFQATT and CDR2 is SNEGSKA in the germline V gene (reference sequence). The ends lost 5 bases at V and 7 bases at J; junction bases unmatched: 8. This CDR3 comprises 15 residues. The part of the CDR3 DNA that was read is TGCAGTGCTGAACCGGGACTAGCGGGAAAAAATGAG. Amino acids: CSAEPGLAGKNE. The CDR3 as a whole reads CSAEPGLAGKNEQFF.

Turning to this clone: The CDR3 goes on 3 residues after the read ends, and that part is filled in from the germline J gene. V gene TRBV7-3 combines with J gene TRBJ2-5; D perhaps matches TRBD1 (6 bases). The V end lost 1 base, the J end lost 5 bases, and 8 bases lay between the germline ends. The CDR3 totals 13 residues. The germline gives CDR1 SGHTA, CDR2 FQGTGA. The CDR3 sequence is CASSLRGQETQYF. The DNA read from the CDR3 is TGTGCCAGCAGCTTAAGGGGGCAGGAGACC.

In the case of this clone: The read ends 3 residues before the CDR3 terminus; that terminus is restored from the germline J gene. J is TRBJ2-3 and V is TRBV29-1, with 8 bases fitting TRBD2. Per germline, CDR1 SQVTM and CDR2 ANQGSEA. The CDR3 loop spans 11 amino acids. The CDR3 DNA, read in part, is TGCAGCTTACGGGAGGGGGAGACG. Translated: CSLREGET. In full, the CDR3 reads CSLREGETQYF.

As to this clone: Read data end 3 residues before the CDR3 end; the end is taken from the germline J gene. The chain has TRBV5-5 and TRBJ2-7; no firm D call. Trimming shortened V by 4 bases and J by 2 bases, and 4 bases separated the two germline ends. This CDR3 has 11 residues. Germline values: CDR1 SGHKS, CDR2 YYEKEE (reference sequence). The CDR3 spells CASSATYEQYF. The sequenced part of the CDR3 DNA is TGTGCCAGCAGCGCGACCTACGAG.

Partial CDR3 DNA: TGCGCCAGCAGTGATGTGTGGGCGGGATCCGCCGAG. Its protein is CASSDVWAGSAE. The whole CDR3 reads CASSDVWAGSAEQYF. The genes are TRBV10-2 and TRBJ2-7, with a weak D call TRBD2 (6 bases). The observed sequence ends 3 residues before the CDR3 terminus, with the missing tail filled in from the germline J gene. Germline V gene sequence: CDR1 WSHSY, CDR2 SAAADI. Trimming cost V 3 bases and J 6 bases, with 18 bases left between them. This CDR3 has 15 residues.

Notes on this clone: The read gets to within 3 residues of the CDR3 end, and the germline J gene fills in the rest. The chain couples TRBV20-1 to TRBJ2-7; 11 bases are shared with TRBD2. The CDR3 totals 16 residues. Trimming removed 4 bases from V and 1 base from J; junction bases left unmatched: 9. CDR1 and CDR2 from the germline V gene are DFQATT and SNEGSKA (reference sequence). CDR3 in amino acids: CSAMRLAGWGSYEQYF. The covered CDR3 bases are TGCAGTGCTATGAGACTAGCGGGATGGGGTTCCTACGAG.

As regards this clone: Sequencing ends 3 residues short of the CDR3 end; the germline J gene provides the rest. The V gene is TRBV14, the J gene TRBJ2-2; 9 bases fit TRBD1. The CDR3 runs to 15 residues. With 3 bases clipped from V and 2 bases from J, the junction kept 1 base outside the gene matches. CDR1 is SGHDN, CDR2 FVKESK, per germline. CDR3: CASSQGQGNTGELFF. The part of the CDR3 DNA that was read is TGTGCCAGCAGCCAGGGACAGGGTAACACCGGGGAG.

On this clone: The read falls 3 residues short of the CDR3 end, and the missing part is taken from the germline J gene. J is TRBJ1-1 and V is TRBV6-4, with D possibly matching TRBD1 (5 bases). The germline V gene encodes CDR1 MRHNA and CDR2 SNTAGT. The CDR3 has 15 amino acids. Trimming stripped 0 bases from V and 3 bases from J, with 11 bases between. The CDR3 reads CASSDSTGGHTEAFF. CDR3 bases read: TGTGCCAGCAGTGACTCTACAGGAGGGCACACTGAA.

Note on this clone: Read sequence stops 3 residues before the CDR3 end, and the germline J gene provides the missing end. V and J are TRBV5-1 and TRBJ2-2, with 10 nucleotides matching TRBD2. Germline values: CDR1 SGHRS, CDR2 YFSETQ. The V and J ends lost 2 bases and 6 bases, in that order; junction bases with no gene match: 4. This CDR3 comprises 15 residues. CDR3 DNA, as far as it was read: TGCGCCAGCAGCTTAGCGGGAGGGCGTGCCGGGGAG. It codes for CASSLAGGRAGE. The entire CDR3 sequence reads CASSLAGGRAGELFF.

As regards this clone: The DNA ends 3 residues before the CDR3 does, and the rest of the CDR3 is filled in from the germline J gene. This chain links TRBV18 with TRBJ2-1; 9 bases fit TRBD2. With 2 bases clipped from V and 5 bases from J, the junction kept 7 bases outside the gene matches. CDR1 KGHSH and CDR2 LQKENI come from the germline V gene. This CDR3 is built from 16 residues. The CDR3 loop reads CASSPSGTSRNNEQFF. CDR3 DNA, as far as it was read: TGTGCCAGCTCACCATCCGGGACTAGCCGAAACAATGAG. Together with reference TRBV18 and TRBJ2-1, the CDR3 gives the full variable domain: NAGVMQNPRHLVRRRGQEARLRCSPMKGHSHVYWYRQLPEEGLKFMVYLQKENIIDESGMPKERFSAEFPKEGPSILRIQQVVRGDSAAYFCASSPSGTSRNNEQFFGPGTRLTVL.

In the case of this clone: The missing CDR3 end, 3 residues past where the read stops, is filled in from the germline J gene. V usage is TRBV19 and J usage is TRBJ2-7; TRBD2 matches 12 bases. Germline assignment: CDR1 LNHDA and CDR2 SQIVND (reference sequence). This CDR3 is built from 18 residues. Germline trimming cut 4 bases from V and 0 bases from J; bases unmatched to any gene: 10. The chain's CDR3 is CASSSGPLAGGISYEQYF. The sequenced CDR3 bases are TGTGCCAGTAGTAGTGGTCCCCTAGCGGGAGGGATCTCCTACGAG.

A word on this clone: The read ends 3 residues shy of where the CDR3 ends; the end is completed using the germline J gene. The genes are TRBV30 and TRBJ1-5; perhaps TRBD1 as D (5 bases). This CDR3 has 13 residues. Germline CDR1 reads GTSNPN; CDR2 reads SVGIG (reference sequence). V was clipped by 0 bases and J by 7 bases, with 10 bases between them. The CDR3 is CAWSVRQGQPQHF. CDR3 DNA (partial): TGTGCCTGGAGTGTACGTCAGGGCCAGCCC.

On this clone itself: The CDR3 end is not reached by the read, which stops 3 residues before it; the germline J gene fills it in. The chain combines TRBV24-1 with TRBJ1-2, with TRBD1 as a possible D gene (6 bases). The CDR3 is 13 residues long. Looked up from germline, CDR1 is KGHDR and CDR2 is SFDVKD. The CDR3 sequence: CATHRFQGLDYTF. The CDR3 DNA, read in part, is TGTGCCACCCACCGATTCCAGGGGCTTGAC.

A remark on this clone: The read halts 3 residues ahead of the CDR3 end, with the missing end drawn from the germline J gene. The chain recombines TRBV20-1 with TRBJ2-2; D uncertain. The CDR3 is 11 residues long. The ends were cut back, 7 bases at V and 6 bases at J, with 9 bases in the middle. From germline, CDR1 is DFQATT and CDR2 SNEGSKA (reference sequence). CDR3 DNA (partial): TGCAGTGAGAAGGGCCCCGGGGAG. Its protein product is CSEKGPGE. The whole CDR3 region reads CSEKGPGELFF.

Of note for this clone: The read halts 3 residues ahead of the CDR3 end, with the missing end drawn from the germline J gene. Other DNA sequences from this sample encode an identical CDR3 as well. V usage is TRBV19 and J usage is TRBJ1-1; weak D call: TRBD1 (6 bases). Germline CDR1 LNHDA, CDR2 SQIVND (reference sequence). This CDR3 contains 14 residues. The sequenced part of the CDR3 DNA is TGTGCCAGTAGTATGGCGGGGGGCTTCACCGAA. Translated: CASSMAGGFTE. The entire CDR3 is CASSMAGGFTEAFF.

Of note for this clone: The read stops 3 residues short of the end of the CDR3; the missing end is completed from the germline J gene. The J gene is TRBJ1-5, the V gene TRBV6-2 or TRBV6-3; 11 nucleotides agree with TRBD1. Looked up from germline, CDR1 is MNHEY and CDR2 is SVGEGT. Trimming cost V 6 bases and J 6 bases; bases outside gene matches: 7. The CDR3 runs to 15 residues. The CDR3: CASSDGQGAGQPQHF. The CDR3 DNA, read in part, is TGTGCCAGCAGCGATGGACAGGGGGCGGGTCAGCCC.